Shown below are 30 T cell receptor beta chains from a single sample sequenced in a study of cytomegalovirus exposure and HLA in healthy donors. Primers for the PCR totalled 60 Vbeta and 13 Jbeta. Libraries were prepared by immunoSEQ multiplex PCR; TCRdb keeps only in-frame clonotypes and omits some of them. Of over 110,000 clones detected, approximately 84% appear once; the ten largest clones hold roughly 9.9%. The sequenced material came from PBMCs. All receptors come from a woman between 55 and 75 years old in good health and CMV-seropositive.

This clone has a handful of counts. The genes are TRBV28 and TRBJ1-2, with D perhaps matching TRBD1 (5 bases). CDR1 is MDHEN and CDR2 is SYDVKM in the germline V gene. This CDR3 spans 14 amino acids. V lost 6 bases, J lost 3 bases, and 14 bases lay in between. In nucleotides, the CDR3 is TGTGCCAGCAGCCCGGTGGGCAGGGACTATGGCTACACCTTC. It codes for CASSPVGRDYGYTF.

The chain employs TRBV30 and TRBJ1-2, with 7 bases identical to TRBD1. Germline CDR1 is GTSNPN and CDR2 is SVGIG (reference sequence). The CDR3 is made up of 14 amino acids. V shed 2 bases and J 2 bases; nucleotides not matched to a gene: 5. CDR3 sequence (DNA): TGTGCCTGGAGTAAGAAGGGGGCAAACTATGGCTACACCTTC. Its translation is CAWSKKGANYGYTF.

This clone has just one count. The rearrangement links TRBV28 to TRBJ2-7; the match to TRBD2 covers 10 bases. Germline loops: CDR1 MDHEN, CDR2 SYDVKM. J was trimmed by 4 bases and V by 3 bases; bases with no gene match: 6. This CDR3 is 15 amino acids long. The CDR3 loop reads CASSLMSSGRYEQYF. In DNA form, the CDR3 reads TGTGCCAGCAGTTTGATGAGTAGCGGGAGGTACGAGCAGTACTTC. Together with reference TRBV28 and TRBJ2-7, the CDR3 gives the full variable domain: DVKVTQSSRYLVKRTGEKVFLECVQDMDHENMFWYRQDPGLGLRLIYFSYDVKMKEKGDIPEGYSVSREKKERFSLILESASTNQTSMYLCASSLMSSGRYEQYFGPGTRLTVT.

The V gene is TRBV7-2, the J gene TRBJ1-2; 8 bases map to TRBD1. CDR1 SGHTA and CDR2 FQGNSA come from the germline V gene. The CDR3 is 14 amino acids. Losses at the gene ends were 6 bases for V and 4 bases for J; bases not matched to a gene: 7. CDR3 amino acids: CASSTRQGFYGYTF. In DNA, the CDR3 is TGTGCCAGCAGTACCCGACAGGGGTTCTATGGCTACACCTTC.

The chain employs TRBV5-1 and TRBJ1-6; D not certain. Trimming removed 0 bases from V and 7 bases from J, with 5 bases in between. The germline gives CDR1 SGHRS, CDR2 YFSETQ. The CDR3 has 13 residues. As DNA, the CDR3 is TGCGCCAGCAGCTTGGGGGAGAATTCACCCCTCCACTTT. Translation: CASSLGENSPLHF.

The V and J genes are TRBV28 and TRBJ1-5; D ambiguous. This CDR3 is 13 amino acids long. Trimming cost V 8 bases and J 0 bases, with 8 bases left between them. CDR1 MDHEN and CDR2 SYDVKM come from the germline V gene. CDR3 DNA: TGTGCCAGCGGCGGTTATAGCAATCAGCCCCAGCATTTT. Its protein is CASGGYSNQPQHF. The full variable domain, rest sourced from reference TRBV28 and TRBJ1-5, is DVKVTQSSRYLVKRTGEKVFLECVQDMDHENMFWYRQDPGLGLRLIYFSYDVKMKEKGDIPEGYSVSREKKERFSLILESASTNQTSMYLCASGGYSNQPQHFGDGTRLSIL.

This chain joins TRBV6-6 and TRBJ2-7, with TRBD1 matching 10 bases. Germline V gene data show CDR1 as MNHNY and CDR2 as SVGAGI (reference sequence). This CDR3 contains 15 residues. The V segment lost 6 bases and the J segment 5 bases; nucleotides outside the gene matches: 10. CDR3 loop: CASSPPGQGFHEQYF. CDR3 coding DNA: TGTGCCAGCAGCCCGCCGGGACAGGGGTTCCACGAGCAGTACTTC.

V is TRBV19 and J is TRBJ1-1; 7 bases fit TRBD1. V shed 5 bases, J shed 6 bases, and the junction held 9 bases outside the gene matches. The CDR3 is 14 residues long. Germline assignment: CDR1 LNHDA and CDR2 SQIVND (reference sequence). DNA for the CDR3: TGTGCCAGTAGTTCTGAGAGGGGGCCAGCTGAAGCTTTCTTT. Translation gives CASSSERGPAEAFF.

The CDR3 reads CASSLGLAGQETQYF. CDR3 nucleotide sequence: TGTGCCAGCAGCTTGGGACTAGCGGGGCAAGAGACCCAGTACTTC. The rearrangement links TRBV5-4 to TRBJ2-5, with 11 positions matching TRBD2. CDR3 size: 15 residues. V was pared by 0 bases and J by 2 bases, with 0 bases of the junction left unmatched. Germline V gene data show CDR1 as SGHNT and CDR2 as YYREEE (reference sequence).

V gene TRBV5-1 combines with J gene TRBJ2-2; D possibly corresponds to TRBD1 (5 bases). Trimming took off 1 base at V and 4 bases at J, with 11 bases between the two ends. This CDR3 is built from 15 residues. The germline V gene encodes CDR1 SGHRS and CDR2 YFSETQ. CDR3 bases: TGCGCCAGCAGCTTGCTGGGGCAAGGCACCGGGGAGCTGTTTTTT. Translated, it gives CASSLLGQGTGELFF.

A single count supports this clone. The chain links TRBV28 to TRBJ2-1; D may be TRBD1 (6 bases). This CDR3 has 14 amino acids. The V gene's germline CDR1 is MDHEN and CDR2 SYDVKM. With 5 bases removed from V and 0 bases from J, the gap between germline ends came to 8 bases. The CDR3 nucleotides read TGTGCCAGCAGTCCCAGGGGCTCCTACAATGAGCAGTTCTTC. Translating it yields CASSPRGSYNEQFF.

This chain joins TRBV9 and TRBJ2-3; D gene unclear. In germline, CDR1 is SGDLS, CDR2 YYNGEE. The CDR3 is made up of 15 amino acids. Trimming shortened V by 4 bases and J by 0 bases, and 12 bases separated the two germline ends. The CDR3 DNA sequence: TGTGCCAGCAGCCCAACTCAGACTAGCACAGATACGCAGTATTTT. Its translation is CASSPTQTSTDTQYF.

V is TRBV7-9 and J is TRBJ2-6, with D tentatively TRBD1 (5 bases). CDR1 and CDR2 from the germline V gene are SEHNR and FQNEAQ (reference sequence). V was trimmed by 2 bases and J by 0 bases, leaving 14 bases between them. The CDR3 is 18 residues long. Here the CDR3 reads CASSLKGALSSGANVLTF. The CDR3 DNA is TGTGCCAGCAGCTTAAAAGGGGCCCTTAGCTCTGGGGCCAACGTCCTGACTTTC.

This rearrangement joins TRBV27 to TRBJ1-5, with D hard to call. The CDR3 is made up of 15 amino acids. Germline assignment: CDR1 MNHEY and CDR2 SMNVEV (reference sequence). The V and J ends lost 6 bases and 0 bases respectively, with 12 bases between them. CDR3 DNA: TGTGCCAGCAGGGCCGGGTCGGTTAGCAATCAGCCCCAGCATTTT. Protein product: CASRAGSVSNQPQHF.

V gene TRBV5-4 combines with J gene TRBJ2-5; the D is unclear. The end of the DNA aligns better with TRBJ2-7, so the J call may be wrong. The germline V gene encodes CDR1 SGHNT and CDR2 YYREEE (reference sequence). The CDR3 length is 13 residues. Here the CDR3 DNA reads TGTGCCAGCAGCTTGGGGTGGGCCTACGAGCAGTACTTC. This codes for CASSLGWAYEQYF.

V and J are TRBV4-2 and TRBJ2-7; D possibly corresponds to TRBD1 (5 bases). The germline CDR1 and CDR2 sequences are LGHNA and YNFKEQ. Deletions cut 0 bases from V and 0 bases from J, with 12 bases between. This CDR3 contains 16 residues. The CDR3 spells CASSQDHRSLSYEQYF. The CDR3 nucleotides read TGTGCCAGCAGCCAAGATCACAGGTCCCTCTCCTACGAGCAGTACTTC.

This chain's CDR3 is CASSLDSGQGYSYEQYF. The CDR3 region has the DNA TGTGCCAGCAGCTTAGACTCGGGACAGGGCTACTCCTACGAGCAGTACTTC. The V gene is TRBV11-3, the J gene TRBJ2-7, with 9 positions matching TRBD1. After removal of 0 bases from V and 0 bases from J, the junction contained 6 bases not matched to a gene. The CDR3 extends over 17 amino acids. The germline CDR1 and CDR2 sequences are SGHNT and YENEEA.

V and J are TRBV19 and TRBJ2-7; 9 bases fit TRBD2. Germline CDR1 is LNHDA and CDR2 is SQIVND (reference sequence). This CDR3 spans 16 amino acids. V lost 7 bases to trimming and J lost 2 bases; unmatched junction nucleotides: 12. CDR3 nucleotide sequence: TGTGCCAGTACCCCAAAGGGAGCGGGAGGACCCTACGAGCAGTACTTC. Translating gives CASTPKGAGGPYEQYF.

This clone has more than one count but fewer than ten. This chain connects TRBV14 to TRBJ1-1; the D gene is possibly TRBD1 (5 bases). The CDR3 is made up of 22 amino acids. Trimming took 4 bases from V and 0 from J, leaving 33 bases between them. Germline assignment: CDR1 SGHDN and CDR2 FVKESK. The CDR3 nucleotides read TGTGCCAGCAGCCGAAAGCTGACTCCGTCTGGACACCTCCACAGGATGAACACTGAAGCTTTCTTT. This translates into CASSRKLTPSGHLHRMNTEAFF.

Concerning this clone: Other nucleotide sequences from this sample produce the same CDR3. This rearrangement joins TRBV2 to TRBJ1-5, with 9 bases lining up with TRBD1. The J segment lost 7 bases and the V segment lost 4 bases, leaving 2 bases of the junction unmatched. The CDR3 is made up of 13 amino acids. Per the germline V gene, CDR1 is SNHLY and CDR2 is FYNNEI. CDR3 region: CASSGTGDQPQHF. CDR3 in DNA: TGTGCCAGCAGTGGGACAGGGGACCAGCCCCAGCATTTT.

This chain connects TRBV28 to TRBJ1-2; D is undetermined. The CDR3 sequence is 12 residues long. Trimming took 4 bases from V and 1 from J, leaving 4 bases between them. Germline-derived CDR1 and CDR2 are MDHEN and SYDVKM. The CDR3 bases are TGTGCCAGCAGTTCTCTTAACTATGGCTACACCTTC. Translation: CASSSLNYGYTF.

Regarding this clone: The junction differs from germline at one of its ends, possibly a read error. V gene TRBV7-7 combines with J gene TRBJ2-3; 13 bases are a match to TRBD2. CDR1 and CDR2 from the germline V gene are SSHAT and FNYEAQ (reference sequence). The CDR3 length is 16 residues. Here the CDR3 reads CASSPTLAGGAGTQYF. The DNA of the CDR3 is TGTGCTAGCAGCCCAACACTAGCGGGGGGGGCGGGGACGCAGTATTTT.

This chain uses TRBV29-1 with TRBJ2-5, with D hard to call. This CDR3 comprises 11 residues. The germline V and J ends were trimmed by 5 bases and 5 bases, with 9 bases remaining between them. Germline values: CDR1 SQVTM, CDR2 ANQGSEA. Here the CDR3 reads CSVRSGETQYF. In DNA form, the CDR3 reads TGCAGCGTTCGGTCCGGGGAGACCCAGTACTTC.

This clone was recorded only once. J is TRBJ1-2 and V is TRBV7-2, with D perhaps matching TRBD1 (6 bases). V lost 2 bases and J 6 bases, leaving 10 bases between the germline ends. Germline V gene lookup returns CDR1 SGHTA and CDR2 FQGNSA. The CDR3 covers 13 residues. DNA of the CDR3: TGTGCCAGCAGCTTATACAGGGACAATGGCTACACCTTC. Its protein is CASSLYRDNGYTF. The full variable domain, its missing parts supplied by reference TRBV7-2 and TRBJ1-2, is GAGVSQSPSNKVTEKGKDVELRCDPISGHTALYWYRQSLGQGLEFLIYFQGNSAPDKSGLPSDRFSAERTGGSVSTLTIQRTQQEDSAVYLCASSLYRDNGYTFGSGTRLTVV.

The rearrangement uses TRBV28 and TRBJ1-1, with TRBD1 matching 8 bases. The CDR3 consists of 13 residues. CDR1 and CDR2 (germline): MDHEN, SYDVKM. J lost 4 bases, V lost 4 bases, and 2 bases had no gene match. CDR3 sequence reads: CASSSDRATEAFF. DNA of the CDR3: TGTGCCAGCAGTTCGGACAGGGCCACTGAAGCTTTCTTT.

The chain couples TRBV11-3 to TRBJ2-5, with TRBD2 as a possible D gene (6 bases). Germline assignment: CDR1 SGHNT and CDR2 YENEEA. There are 13 residues in the CDR3. Between the trimmed V and J ends, which lost 6 bases and 7 bases, there was a span of 15 bases. CDR3 amino acids: CASRAEGQLTQYF. The DNA of the CDR3 is TGTGCCAGCAGAGCGGAGGGCCAATTGACCCAGTACTTC.

The chain combines TRBV29-1 with TRBJ2-1, with TRBD2 identical over 8 bases. The V gene's germline CDR1 is SQVTM and CDR2 ANQGSEA. With 3 bases clipped from V and 4 bases from J, the junction kept 8 bases outside the gene matches. This CDR3 region has 15 residues. Here the CDR3 DNA reads TGCAGCGTTGAGGGGGGGCTAGCGGGTTACAATGAGCAGTTCTTC. This encodes CSVEGGLAGYNEQFF.

The chain carries TRBV6-5 and TRBJ1-1; D call uncertain. Trimming left V 2 bases short and J 0 bases short, with 7 bases between. Germline V gene sequence: CDR1 MNHEY, CDR2 SVGAGI. The CDR3 loop spans 14 amino acids. CDR3 sequence: CASSYPYMNTEAFF. Here the CDR3 DNA reads TGTGCCAGCAGTTACCCGTATATGAACACTGAAGCTTTCTTT.

V gene TRBV28 combines with J gene TRBJ1-5; no clear D gene. Germline V lookup: CDR1 MDHEN, CDR2 SYDVKM. This CDR3 region has 18 residues. V lost 3 bases to trimming and J lost 0 bases, with 18 bases between them. CDR3 region: CASSFIRRVEYSNQPQHF. The CDR3 DNA follows: TGTGCCAGCAGTTTTATCAGGCGGGTAGAGTATAGCAATCAGCCCCAGCATTTT.

The rearrangement uses TRBV19 and TRBJ2-1; 9 bases align to TRBD2. V shed 7 bases and J 4 bases; nucleotides not matched to a gene: 2. Per the germline V gene, CDR1 is LNHDA and CDR2 is SQIVND (reference sequence). This CDR3 spans 13 amino acids. CDR3 region: CASTTSGYNEQFF. The CDR3 DNA is TGTGCCAGTACGACTAGCGGATACAATGAGCAGTTCTTC.